The text below deals with one T cell receptor beta chain. The sample belongs to a study of T cells after somatic rescue of genetic block. There are 15 residues in the CDR3. The V and J ends lost 7 bases and 6 bases, in that order; junction bases with no gene match: 9. Germline CDR1 is SNHLY and CDR2 is FYNNEI. The table came from immunoSEQ multiplex PCR; TCRdb's copy has only in-frame clones and leaves some out. In the table there are fewer than 150,000 clones, over 80% of which are singletons. The chain combines TRBV2 with TRBJ2-4, with 10 bases that match TRBD1. The source of this sequence is a woman aged 18-29 years. The sequencing sample was made of peripheral blood mononuclear cells (PBMCs). CDR3 residues: CASMFDRGRGNIQYF. DNA of the CDR3: TGTGCCAGCATGTTCGACAGGGGGCGCGGAAACATTCAGTACTTC.